The rows below give T cell receptor beta chains drawn from one sample of a study of blood T cell repertoires in COVID-19. Clones were read by immunoSEQ multiplex PCR, and TCRdb kept only the in-frame ones, dropping some. The sample shows some 200,000 clones, 85% to 90% of them seen only once. The sample was peripheral blood. These receptors all come from a man aged 40-49 years with active or convalescent COVID-19. CDR3s include the opening cysteine and the closing phenylalanine or tryptophan. A D gene is named only where the DNA matches it firmly. Size tells how often a clone was seen (once, few, many) or the class of an expanded clone, and some rows leave it out.

NA	TRBD1	TRBV19	TRBJ2-7	TGTGCCAGTAGTCTCGGACAGGGGATCCACGAGCAGTACTTC	CASSLGQGIHEQYF
NA	TRBD1	TRBV9	TRBJ1-6	TGTGCCAGCAGCGTAGAGGGACAGGGTTCACCCCTCCACTTT	CASSVEGQGSPLHF
once	TRBD1	TRBV19	TRBJ2-7	TGTGCCAGTAGCCCCTTGGGGACAGCGGCCTACGAGCAGTACTTC	CASSPLGTAAYEQYF
NA	TRBD1	TRBV7-9	TRBJ2-5	TGTGCCAGCAGCTTTAGGACAGGACTCCAAGAGACCCAGTACTTC	CASSFRTGLQETQYF
NA	NA	TRBV5-1	TRBJ1-1	TGCGCCAGCAGCTTCGACAGTTCTATGAACACTGAAGCTTTCTTT	CASSFDSSMNTEAFF
NA	NA	TRBV7-2	TRBJ1-2	TGTGCCAGCAGCTCTTCCCGACAGGAACTATATGGCTACACCTTC	CASSSSRQELYGYTF
NA	NA	TRBV28	TRBJ1-1	TGTGCCAGCAGTCGTAGGGGGAGTTACACTGAAGCTTTCTTT	CASSRRGSYTEAFF
NA	NA	TRBV7-6	TRBJ1-6	TGTGCCAGCAGCTTCGGTTCCGGCAGGGCTTCGGTAAATTCACCCCTCCACTTT	CASSFGSGRASVNSPLHF
NA	TRBD2	TRBV7-6	TRBJ2-5	TGTGCCAGCAGCCCCGCCCGGCGACTAGCGGGGGAAGAGACCCAGTACTTC	CASSPARRLAGEETQYF
NA	NA	TRBV28	TRBJ1-5	TGTGCCAGCAGTTTAAGGGGCGCGAGCAATCAGCCCCAGCATTTT	CASSLRGASNQPQHF
NA	NA	TRBV6-2/TRBV6-3	TRBJ1-4	TGTGCCAGCAGTTACTCCTACCGGGGATCAGACACTCGGGAACTGTTTTTT	CASSYSYRGSDTRELFF
NA	TRBD2	TRBV25-1	TRBJ2-7	TGTGCCAGCAGACAAGCTGGAACTAGCGGGAGAGGGTACGAGCAGTACTTC	CASRQAGTSGRGYEQYF
NA	TRBD2	TRBV2	TRBJ2-1	TGTGCCAGCTCCACTAGCGATAACTCCTACAATGAGCAGTTCTTC	CASSTSDNSYNEQFF
NA	NA	TRBV6-5	TRBJ2-7	TGTGCCAGCAGGGCCGAGGTGGCCGACTACGAGCAGTACTTC	CASRAEVADYEQYF
few	TRBD1	TRBV5-1	TRBJ2-2	TGCGCCAGCAGCTCCGGACCTCCGGGACAGGGTGACGGGGAGCTGTTTTTT	CASSSGPPGQGDGELFF
once	NA	TRBV2	TRBJ2-4	TGTGCCAGCAGTGTCACAGTAACCAAAAACATTCAGTACTTC	CASSVTVTKNIQYF
NA	TRBD1	TRBV5-1	TRBJ2-5	TGCGCCAGCAGCTTGACAGGGGCCCAAGAGACCCAGTACTTC	CASSLTGAQETQYF
NA	NA	TRBV2	TRBJ1-1	TGTGCCAGCAGGTCGGACACGGGAGTAGGTCGGAACACTGAAGCTTTCTTT	CASRSDTGVGRNTEAFF
NA	NA	TRBV2	TRBJ2-7	TGTGCCAGCAGGGCAGTAGGAGGGAAATACGAGCAGTACTTC	CASRAVGGKYEQYF
NA	NA	TRBV19	TRBJ1-2	TGTGCCAGTAGTATAGACAGGGTTGTAGGCGGCTACACCTTC	CASSIDRVVGGYTF
NA	NA	TRBV5-1	TRBJ2-7	TGCGCCAGCAGCTTGGAGGCGGTAGCCTACGAGCAGTACTTC	CASSLEAVAYEQYF
NA	NA	TRBV5-1	TRBJ1-5	TGCGCCAGCAGCTTAGACAGCCCAAATCAGCCCCAGCATTTT	CASSLDSPNQPQHF
NA	TRBD1	TRBV19	TRBJ1-5	TGTGCCAGTTCGACAGGGCTGTCGACTAGCAATCAGCCCCAGCATTTT	CASSTGLSTSNQPQHF
once	NA	TRBV19	TRBJ1-1	TGTGCCAGTAGTATTCTTGTAAACACTGAAGCTTTCTTT	CASSILVNTEAFF
NA	NA	TRBV5-1	TRBJ1-1	TGCGCCAGCAGCTTGGTTGTGTTGGCAGCGGAGAACACTGAAGCTTTCTTT	CASSLVVLAAENTEAFF
NA	NA	TRBV28	TRBJ2-7	TGTGCCAGCACCCCCGCGGGACTCTCCTACGAGCAGTACTTC	CASTPAGLSYEQYF
NA	NA	TRBV19	TRBJ1-5	TGTGCCAGTAGTATCCTACAGCTTAGCAATCAGCCCCAGCATTTT	CASSILQLSNQPQHF
NA	NA	TRBV27	TRBJ2-1	TGTGCCAGCAGTGCCGGAGCGGAGGCGTACAATGAGCAGTTCTTC	CASSAGAEAYNEQFF
once	TRBD2	TRBV5-1	TRBJ2-5	TGCGCCAGCAGCATTGGACTAGCGGTCCAAGAGACCCAGTACTTC	CASSIGLAVQETQYF
NA	TRBD2	TRBV4-2	TRBJ2-1	TGTGCCAGCAGCCAAGTTATCCCCGGAGGCGCGGGCGGGGGGGCGAATGAGCAGTTCTTC	CASSQVIPGGAGGGANEQFF
NA	NA	TRBV29-1	TRBJ1-6	TGCAGCGCCGATCGGGGGGCAAGTTCACCCCTCCACTTT	CSADRGASSPLHF
NA	TRBD1	TRBV27	TRBJ2-7	TGTGCCAGCAGTTTTAGACAGGGGGTAATCGAGCAGTACTTC	CASSFRQGVIEQYF
NA	TRBD1	TRBV27	TRBJ1-1	TGTGCCAGCAGTTTACTACGACCGAGGGGACAGGGGGCGAACACTGAAGCTTTCTTT	CASSLLRPRGQGANTEAFF
NA	NA	TRBV7-9	TRBJ1-4	TGTGCCAGCAGCTTAGTCGAAACTTCGACTAATGAAAAACTGTTTTTT	CASSLVETSTNEKLFF
NA	NA	TRBV25-1	TRBJ1-6	TGTGCCAGCCGGGGGGGAGGGCGCGGTAATTCACCCCTCCACTTT	CASRGGGRGNSPLHF
NA	NA	TRBV28	TRBJ1-6	TGTGCCAGCAGGCCACTTCGGTCGTTCAATTCACCCCTCCACTTT	CASRPLRSFNSPLHF
NA	TRBD2	TRBV11-3	TRBJ2-1	TGTGCCAGCAGCTTAGATAGTAGCGGGGGATACAATGAGCAGTTCTTC	CASSLDSSGGYNEQFF